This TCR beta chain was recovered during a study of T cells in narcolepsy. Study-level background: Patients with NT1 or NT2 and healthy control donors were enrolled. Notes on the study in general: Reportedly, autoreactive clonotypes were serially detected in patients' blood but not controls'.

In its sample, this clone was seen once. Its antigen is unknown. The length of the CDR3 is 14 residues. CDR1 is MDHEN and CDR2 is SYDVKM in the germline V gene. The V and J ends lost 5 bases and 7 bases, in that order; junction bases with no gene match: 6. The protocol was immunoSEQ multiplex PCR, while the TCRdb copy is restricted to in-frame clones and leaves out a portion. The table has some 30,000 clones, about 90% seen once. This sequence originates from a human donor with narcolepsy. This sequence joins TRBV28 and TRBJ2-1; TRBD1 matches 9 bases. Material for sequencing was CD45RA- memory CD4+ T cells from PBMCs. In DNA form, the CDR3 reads TGTGCCAGCAGTACCCCTGACAGGGGGAATGAGCAGTTCTTC. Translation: CASSTPDRGNEQFF.